These T cell receptor beta chains were read from a single sample in a study of regulatory T cells in long-lasting Graves disease. TCRdb itself ran the multiplex PCR reads through MiXCR, one entry per CDR3 protein. The sample has 430,000 or so distinct CDR3 sequences, roughly 21% seen once. Source: peripheral blood mononuclear cells (PBMCs), taken when the disease was refractory, from a patient treated with antithyroid drugs. Receptors were obtained from a female donor with Graves disease. The CDR3 runs from the conserved cysteine through the conserved F or W. Clone size, where shown, is once, few, many, or a class for clones that have expanded.

size | V | CDR3
. | TRBV11-2 | CASRDGSTDTQYF
. | TRBV5-1 | CASKGDNQETQYF
. | TRBV12-3/TRBV12-4 | CASRFRQGDYEQYF
few | TRBV19 | CASSSASGSVYRETQYF
many | TRBV7-3 | CASSFGTGGGTGELFF
many | TRBV20-1 | CSASDSGYGGAFF
many | TRBV28 | CASSLFIGDSNQPQHF
. | TRBV9 | CASSVTGQWQETQYF
. | TRBV7-9 | CASDGTAGYGYTF
few | TRBV25-1 | CASTTNTPTGELFF
many | TRBV12-3/TRBV12-4 | CASSLWTSSQETQYF
. | TRBV4-1 | CASSQALAGEQYF
many | TRBV12-3/TRBV12-4 | CASSSRYMNTEAFF
many | TRBV28 | CASKDARGLTTGELFF
many | TRBV28 | CASSLLSRVNQPQHF
few | TRBV7-9 | CASSRTSGGSTDTQYF
. | TRBV25-1 | CASSPPTHSYEQYF
many | TRBV12-3/TRBV12-4 | CASSSGEQYF
many | TRBV28 | CASRAPGLVVNEQFF
many | TRBV28 | CASSLYPRGGTGRRFDSGANVLTF
. | TRBV25-1 | CASSEWGPGDGYTF
. | TRBV20-1 | CSAWTGGETQYF
many | TRBV29-1 | CSVGQGIGGYTF
many | TRBV12-3/TRBV12-4 | CASSSPTGLIRQETQYF
. | TRBV15 | CATSRGGSSGGTEAFF
. | TRBV7-9 | CASSPSTGETEAFF
. | TRBV12-3/TRBV12-4 | CASSSAGTSGYNEQFF
many | TRBV28 | CASSLLGSRHF
few | TRBV7-9 | CASSFTTRTNEKLFF
many | TRBV25-1 | CASSDLGQNYGYTF
few | TRBV15 | CATSRDLRVVSEAFF
many | TRBV2 | CASRGLADKNIQYF
few | TRBV20-1 | CSAITGGFNQPQHF
many | TRBV7-3 | CASRATGGLNTEAFF
many | TRBV6-1 | CASSPPVMRVQETQYF
few | TRBV7-8 | CASSPWLGDKNIQYF
many | TRBV2 | CASSESQPGPYEQYF
many | TRBV2 | CASSTGWVQPQHF
. | TRBV29-1 | CSVCNAGGLIKQFF
. | TRBV27 | CASSLLVGEYNEQFF
many | TRBV6-1 | CASSSERVGANQPQHF
. | TRBV10-2 | CASSESGRHQPQHF
many | TRBV2 | CASSEARGGGSYEQYF
many | TRBV11-2 | CASSGPGNPEQYF